These 20 T cell receptor beta chains originate from one sample sequenced in a study of neurological immune-mediated disorders (dated by TCRdb to about 2019). Library prep was done by 5' RACE. Sequenced on an Illumina HiSeq 2500. Using fastp trimming at Q25 and MiXCR clonotype assembly, TCRdb reanalyzed the public sequencing data and kept in-frame beta chains. One record per CDR3 amino acid sequence lists the most common genes and DNA. The sample includes fewer than 85,000 distinct CDR3 sequences, with around 4.6% observed a single time. Clones ranked in the top ten supply 2% to 2.5% of the sample. The specimen sequenced was PBMCs. The receptor set was obtained from a woman in her 30s with multiple sclerosis.

In its sample, this clonotype was seen many times. The J gene is TRBJ1-2, the V gene TRBV5-1, with a weak D call TRBD1 (6 bases). The CDR3 contains 12 residues. V lost 5 bases, J lost 5 bases, and 10 bases lay in between. Germline V gene sequence: CDR1 SGHRS, CDR2 YFSETQ. CDR3 region: CASRQGSYGYTF. DNA for the CDR3: TGCGCCAGCAGACAGGGATCATATGGCTACACCTTC.

The genes are TRBV20-1 and TRBJ2-1, with 9 nucleotides matching TRBD2. The CDR3 spans 15 residues. Losses at the gene ends were 1 base for V and 0 bases for J; bases not matched to a gene: 1. Germline CDR1 reads DFQATT; CDR2 reads SNEGSKA (reference sequence). The CDR3 is CSARGLAASYNEQFF. The CDR3 nucleotides read TGCAGTGCTAGAGGACTAGCGGCCTCCTACAATGAGCAGTTCTTC.

This clonotype was found many times. This chain links TRBV7-3 with TRBJ1-6; D is possibly TRBD1 (5 bases). There are 16 residues in the CDR3. Between the trimmed V and J ends, which lost 5 bases and 5 bases, there was a span of 16 bases. Germline lookup yields CDR1 SGHTA and CDR2 FQGTGA. CDR3 in DNA: TGTGCCAGCAGCCTCCTCGGGGGGACGGATAATTCACCCCTCCACTTT. It encodes CASSLLGGTDNSPLHF.

The V call is TRBV20-1, the J call TRBJ2-3; D is uncertain. Germline CDR1 and CDR2: DFQATT and SNEGSKA (reference sequence). The CDR3 loop spans 15 amino acids. With 5 bases removed from V and 0 bases from J, the gap between germline ends came to 15 bases. This CDR3 is CSAPGPRTSTDTQYF. In DNA, the CDR3 is TGCAGTGCTCCCGGACCCCGAACTAGCACAGATACGCAGTATTTT.

This clonotype has a count of ten or more. The V call is TRBV20-1, the J call TRBJ1-4; 7 bases agree with TRBD1. The CDR3 is 13 residues long. The V gene's germline CDR1 is DFQATT and CDR2 SNEGSKA (reference sequence). V was pared by 7 bases and J by 8 bases, with 10 bases of the junction left unmatched. In DNA form, the CDR3 reads TGCAGTGTCAGGACAGGTAGAGACGAAAAACTGTTTTTT. This sequence encodes CSVRTGRDEKLFF.

This clonotype was seen many times. J is TRBJ2-2 and V is TRBV10-3; 13 bases line up with TRBD2. CDR3 length: 14 amino acids. The germline CDR1 and CDR2 sequences are ENHRY and SYGVKD. The trim removed 7 bases at V and 6 bases at J, leaving 2 bases unmatched. CDR3 loop: CAINGLAGAGELFF. The CDR3 nucleotides are TGTGCCATCAATGGACTAGCGGGAGCCGGGGAGCTGTTTTTT.

This clonotype turned up a few times. J is TRBJ2-1 and V is TRBV6-5; 12 nucleotides align to TRBD2. Germline CDR1 is MNHEY and CDR2 is SVGAGI. CDR3 length equals 15 residues. Germline trimming cut 4 bases from V and 9 bases from J; bases unmatched to any gene: 7. The CDR3 DNA reads TGTGCCAGCAGTTTGGCTAGCGGGGGGGGAATTGAGCAGTTCTTC. Protein product: CASSLASGGGIEQFF.

This clonotype was seen ten or more times. The gene calls are TRBV3-1 and TRBJ1-6; D call uncertain. This CDR3 comprises 16 residues. Trimming stripped 2 bases from V and 9 bases from J, with 17 bases between. Germline V CDR1 and CDR2: LGHDT, YNNKEL (reference sequence). The CDR3 region is CASSQREPLLGSPLHF. The CDR3 DNA follows: TGTGCCAGCAGCCAACGGGAACCACTCCTGGGTTCACCCCTCCACTTT. The full variable domain, rest sourced from reference TRBV3-1 and TRBJ1-6, is DTAVSQTPKYLVTQMGNDKSIKCEQNLGHDTMYWYKQDSKKFLKIMFSYNNKELIINETVPNRFSPKSPDKAHLNLHINSLELGDSAVYFCASSQREPLLGSPLHFGNGTRLTVT.

In this sample, this clonotype turned up many times. This clone may be a read error of a much larger clone one base away. Here the CDR3 reads CASSLLTFTGELFF. The CDR3, as DNA: TGTGCCAGCAGCCTTTTAACTTTTACCGGGGAGCTGTTTTTT. The V gene is TRBV12-3 or TRBV12-4, the J gene TRBJ2-2; D unclear. This CDR3 comprises 14 residues. The V and J ends lost 6 bases and 5 bases respectively, with 13 bases between them.

This clonotype was picked up many times. The chain has TRBV5-1 and TRBJ2-1, with D possibly TRBD1 on 5 matching bases. The CDR3 covers 16 residues. V was pared by 3 bases and J by 0 bases, with 13 bases between. The germline CDR1 and CDR2 sequences are SGHRS and YFSETQ. This CDR3 reads CASSWGATVSYNEQFF. CDR3 nucleotide sequence: TGCGCCAGCAGCTGGGGTGCGACAGTCTCCTACAATGAGCAGTTCTTC.

This clonotype was observed at least ten times. The V call is TRBV7-3, the J call TRBJ2-7; D unclear. Germline CDR1 and CDR2: SGHTA and FQGTGA. This CDR3 has 12 amino acids. Trimming removed 3 bases from V and 2 bases from J, with 5 bases in between. In nucleotides, the CDR3 is TGTGCCAGCAGCTTGGCCCCCTACGAGCAGTACGTC. Protein product: CASSLAPYEQYV.

This clonotype was seen ten or more times. CDR3 in DNA: TGTGCCAGCAGTCTGACAGGGTTATCTGGGGCCAACGTCCTGACTTTC. This translates into CASSLTGLSGANVLTF. This chain links TRBV12-3 or TRBV12-4 with TRBJ2-6; 7 bases map to TRBD1. The CDR3 length is 16 residues. V gave up 5 bases and J gave up 1 base; unmatched junction bases: 5.

This clonotype has at least ten counts. The V gene is TRBV4-2, the J gene TRBJ1-4; tentative D call: TRBD1 (5 bases). The CDR3 sequence is 17 residues long. Trimming removed 2 bases at V and 6 bases at J, with 19 bases between. Germline V gives CDR1 LGHNA, CDR2 YNFKEQ. CDR3 bases: TGTGCCAGCAGCCAAATGATTCCAGGGCGGGTAGATGAAAAACTGTTTTTT. Amino acids: CASSQMIPGRVDEKLFF.

This clonotype was observed many times. This chain connects TRBV10-3 to TRBJ1-4; D call uncertain. The CDR3 totals 12 residues. The V and J ends lost 9 bases and 5 bases respectively, with 10 bases between them. Germline V lookup: CDR1 ENHRY, CDR2 SYGVKD. CDR3 amino acids: CAIRTSNEKLFF. DNA of the CDR3: TGTGCCATTAGGACGAGCAATGAAAAACTGTTTTTT.

In this sample, this clonotype turned up many times. This sequence joins TRBV12-3 or TRBV12-4 and TRBJ1-2, with D possibly being TRBD1 (5 bases). The CDR3 length is 13 residues. V shed 5 bases and J shed 7 bases, with 14 bases lying between them. The CDR3 DNA reads TGTGCCAGCAGTGAACAGGCCATCTCTGGCTACACCTTC. It translates to CASSEQAISGYTF.

In this sample, this clonotype turned up many times. V is TRBV20-1 and J is TRBJ2-6; no clear D. The CDR3 covers 13 residues. The V gene's germline CDR1 is DFQATT and CDR2 SNEGSKA (reference sequence). V dropped 5 bases and J dropped 0 bases, with 5 bases sitting between them. The CDR3 sequence is CSADNSGANVLTF. CDR3 DNA sequence: TGCAGTGCTGACAACTCTGGGGCCAACGTCCTGACTTTC.

At least ten counts were recorded for this clonotype. The CDR3 DNA reads TGCGCCAGCAGCCCAAGGACTAGCGACCACTCCTACAATGAGCAGTTCTTC. Amino acid sequence: CASSPRTSDHSYNEQFF. J is TRBJ2-1 and V is TRBV5-1; 9 nucleotides agree with TRBD2. This CDR3 is built from 17 residues. V shed 4 bases, J shed 0 bases, and the junction held 8 bases outside the gene matches. Germline values: CDR1 SGHRS, CDR2 YFSETQ.

This clonotype has at least ten counts. The J gene is TRBJ2-7, the V gene TRBV12-3 or TRBV12-4, with D perhaps given as TRBD1 or TRBD2 (5 bases each). Trimming took 5 bases from V and 2 from J, leaving 16 bases between them. The CDR3 sequence is 15 residues long. This CDR3 is CASSQPGTSTYEQYV. In nucleotides, the CDR3 is TGTGCCAGCAGTCAACCTGGGACCTCCACCTACGAGCAGTACGTC.

This clonotype has at least ten counts. The V gene is TRBV5-1, the J gene TRBJ2-1, with 7 bases aligning to TRBD1. Germline trimming cut 1 base from V and 8 bases from J; bases unmatched to any gene: 6. The CDR3 loop spans 14 amino acids. Germline V gene lookup returns CDR1 SGHRS and CDR2 YFSETQ. CDR3: CASSLRQGVDEQFF. The CDR3, as DNA: TGCGCCAGCAGCTTGAGACAGGGTGTGGATGAGCAGTTCTTC.

This clonotype was recorded many times. The V call is TRBV4-3, the J call TRBJ2-1; 7 bases are shared with TRBD1. The germline CDR1 and CDR2 sequences are LGHNA and YSLEER. The J segment lost 5 bases and the V segment lost 5 bases, leaving 9 bases of the junction unmatched. The CDR3 length is 15 residues. CDR3 nucleotides: TGCGCCAGCAGCACAGGGGAACTCGGCCACAATGAGCAGTTCTTC. It codes for CASSTGELGHNEQFF.